This TCR beta chain stems from a study of CD8 T cells in ankylosing spondylitis. Study-level results: Within peripheral blood, clones linked to disease were CD8+ and relatively rare. A subset of motif variants has previously been described in the synovial fluid and blood of reactive arthritis. About eight highly homologous variants made up a TCR beta motif that seemed to typify ankylosing spondylitis blood.

MiXCR was run by TCRdb on the 5' RACE reads, yielding one entry per CDR3 protein. There are about 250,000 distinct CDR3 sequences in the sample; approximately 30% occur only once, and around 4.5% lies in the top ten. To note about this clonotype: Its specificity is not known.

The V gene's germline CDR1 is SGHRS and CDR2 YFSETQ. Trimming left V 3 bases short and J 4 bases short, with 6 bases between. This CDR3 has 12 residues. The genes are TRBV5-1 and TRBJ2-3, with no clear D. The sequencing sample was made of blood, either unsorted or a sorted T cell fraction (not recorded which). The TCR comes from a male donor with ankylosing spondylitis or in good health (not recorded which). The CDR3 DNA follows: TGCGCCAGCAGCTCCCCATCAGATACGCAGTATTTT. Protein sequence: CASSSPSDTQYF.